The 30 T cell receptor beta chains in this list originate from one sample, sequenced in a study of cytotoxic CD8 clonotypes in ibrutinib-treated CLL. The method was immunoSEQ multiplex PCR; TCRdb's version includes in-frame clones alone and lacks a portion of them. The repertoire holds some 80,000 clones, with roughly 83% as singletons. Source: PBMCs, taken after 12 months of ibrutinib treatment. The receptors here all came from a human donor with chronic lymphocytic leukemia.

This chain links TRBV28 with TRBJ2-4, with TRBD2 matching 14 bases. This CDR3 region has 17 residues. Unmatched junction bases numbered 12, after V lost 7 bases and J lost 7 bases. From germline, CDR1 is MDHEN and CDR2 SYDVKM. CDR3 region: CASTGLAGGPGGNIQYF. CDR3 in DNA: TGTGCCAGCACCGGACTAGCGGGGGGCCCTGGGGGGAACATTCAGTACTTC.

J is TRBJ2-5 and V is TRBV15, with D perhaps TRBD1 or TRBD2 (5 bases each). CDR3 size: 13 residues. V lost 3 bases and J 2 bases, leaving 7 bases between the germline ends. Germline CDR1 reads LNHNV; CDR2 reads YYDKDF (reference sequence). CDR3 bases: TGTGCCACCAGCAGGGGGGAGCAAGAGACCCAGTACTTC. Translating gives CATSRGEQETQYF.

The chain links TRBV9 to TRBJ2-2, with TRBD2 identical over 7 bases. The junction had 6 bases not matched to a gene; V was cut back by 6 bases and J by 1 base. Germline assignment: CDR1 SGDLS and CDR2 YYNGEE. This CDR3 spans 15 amino acids. The CDR3 DNA follows: TGTGCCAGCACCCCCGGCGGGGGGAACACCGGGGAGCTGTTTTTT. It codes for CASTPGGGNTGELFF.

This clone was detected many times. This rearrangement joins TRBV5-4 to TRBJ1-1; D not certain. Trimming took off 4 bases at V and 6 bases at J, with 10 bases between the two ends. Germline CDR1 is SGHNT and CDR2 is YYREEE (reference sequence). There are 12 residues in the CDR3. CDR3 residues: CASSEDVAEAFF. The CDR3 bases are TGTGCCAGCAGCGAGGACGTCGCTGAAGCTTTCTTT.

The chain combines TRBV7-2 with TRBJ1-5; 9 bases are shared with TRBD1. CDR3 length equals 16 residues. From germline, CDR1 is SGHTA and CDR2 FQGNSA. With V trimmed by 0 bases and J by 6 bases, 6 bases remained unmatched. The CDR3 spells CASSLAGTGWTQPQHF. In DNA, the CDR3 is TGTGCCAGCAGCTTAGCCGGGACAGGGTGGACTCAGCCCCAGCATTTT. Looking up the rest from reference TRBV7-2 and TRBJ1-5 gives the full variable domain: GAGVSQSPSNKVTEKGKDVELRCDPISGHTALYWYRQSLGQGLEFLIYFQGNSAPDKSGLPSDRFSAERTGGSVSTLTIQRTQQEDSAVYLCASSLAGTGWTQPQHFGDGTRLSIL.

This clone has at least ten counts. The chain combines TRBV19 with TRBJ1-6, with TRBD1 as a possible D gene (6 bases). The CDR3 has 15 residues. Germline V gene sequence: CDR1 LNHDA, CDR2 SQIVND (reference sequence). V lost 3 bases and J lost 13, with 19 bases in between. The CDR3 region is CASSILRGPHYPLHF. Written as DNA, the CDR3 is TGTGCCAGTAGTATCCTCAGGGGACCTCACTACCCCCTCCACTTT. Looking up the rest from reference TRBV19 and TRBJ1-6 gives the full variable domain: DGGITQSPKYLFRKEGQNVTLSCEQNLNHDAMYWYRQDPGQGLRLIYYSQIVNDFQKGDIAEGYSVSREKKESFPLTVTSAQKNPTAFYLCASSILRGPHYPLHFGNGTRLTVT.

This chain uses TRBV6-5 with TRBJ1-1; no reliable D call. Germline CDR1 and CDR2: MNHEY and SVGAGI. The CDR3 consists of 13 residues. V was clipped by 1 base and J by 1 base, with 4 bases between them. The CDR3 is CASSYWSNTEAFF. The CDR3 region has the DNA TGTGCCAGCAGTTACTGGTCGAACACTGAAGCTTTCTTT.

The chain couples TRBV4-3 to TRBJ2-3; the D is unclear. CDR1 LGHNA and CDR2 YSLEER come from the germline V gene. The CDR3 sequence is 18 residues long. V lost 0 bases to trimming and J lost 0 bases, with 16 bases between them. Written as DNA, the CDR3 is TGCGCCAGCAGCCAAGATGTGGTACGCTGGGGTAGCACAGATACGCAGTATTTT. Amino acids: CASSQDVVRWGSTDTQYF.

V and J are TRBV5-1 and TRBJ1-1, with D perhaps matching TRBD1 (5 bases). CDR3 length: 15 residues. With 4 bases removed from V and 0 bases from J, the gap between germline ends came to 13 bases. Germline V gene data show CDR1 as SGHRS and CDR2 as YFSETQ. In nucleotides, the CDR3 is TGCGCCAGCAGCCCCAGGGAGGGCATGAACACTGAAGCTTTCTTT. It yields the protein CASSPREGMNTEAFF.

The V call is TRBV19, the J call TRBJ2-5; 8 bases line up with TRBD2. The CDR3 contains 13 residues. CDR1 and CDR2 (germline): LNHDA, SQIVND (reference sequence). J lost 5 bases, V lost 8 bases, and 7 bases had no gene match. The CDR3 nucleotides read TGTGCCAGTCGGCGGGGGGCGCGGGAGACCCAGTACTTC. It translates to CASRRGARETQYF.

This chain joins TRBV7-9 and TRBJ2-5, with a weak D call TRBD2 (6 bases). Germline CDR1 SEHNR, CDR2 FQNEAQ (reference sequence). This CDR3 comprises 14 residues. V lost 1 base and J lost 5, with 11 bases in between. The CDR3 reads CASSLVGAGETQYF. As DNA, the CDR3 is TGTGCCAGCAGCTTAGTAGGGGCGGGGGAGACCCAGTACTTC. Complete variable domain (other parts from reference TRBV7-9 and TRBJ2-5): DTGVSQNPRHKITKRGQNVTFRCDPISEHNRLYWYRQTLGQGPEFLTYFQNEAQLEKSRLLSDRFSAERPKGSFSTLEIQRTEQGDSAMYLCASSLVGAGETQYFGPGTRLLVL.

The chain is built from TRBV5-1 and TRBJ2-2, with TRBD2 identical over 10 bases. This CDR3 is 19 amino acids long. CDR1 and CDR2 from the germline V gene are SGHRS and YFSETQ. V was pared by 4 bases and J by 4 bases, with 16 bases of the junction left unmatched. Here the CDR3 reads CASSKTGWLAGAGTGELFF. The DNA for the CDR3 is TGCGCCAGCAGCAAAACAGGGTGGCTAGCGGGAGCGGGCACCGGGGAGCTGTTTTTT.

This clone was detected only once. The chain employs TRBV5-4 and TRBJ2-1; 13 bases agree with TRBD2. Per the germline V gene, CDR1 is SGHNT and CDR2 is YYREEE (reference sequence). Trimming removed 3 bases from V and 9 bases from J; junction bases left unmatched: 6. The CDR3 sequence is 15 residues long. As DNA, the CDR3 is TGTGCCAGCAGCTCGACTAGCGGGAGGTGGGTTGAGCAGTTCTTC. Translated, it gives CASSSTSGRWVEQFF.

The V gene is TRBV6-5, the J gene TRBJ1-3; the D gene is possibly TRBD1 (5 bases). The CDR3 totals 16 residues. Germline assignment: CDR1 MNHEY and CDR2 SVGAGI. V lost 0 bases and J lost 0, with 9 bases in between. This chain's CDR3 is CASSYSWGTSGNTIYF. The CDR3 coding sequence is TGTGCCAGCAGTTACTCGTGGGGGACCTCTGGAAACACCATATATTTT.

The rearrangement links TRBV7-9 to TRBJ2-7, with D perhaps TRBD1 (7 bases). Trimming left V 5 bases short and J 3 bases short, with 14 bases between. The CDR3 covers 14 residues. Germline V gene lookup returns CDR1 SEHNR and CDR2 FQNEAQ (reference sequence). DNA of the CDR3: TGTGCCAGCAGCCTCGCGGGACAGTTCTACGAGCAGTACTTC. This codes for CASSLAGQFYEQYF.

The chain has TRBV7-8 and TRBJ1-1; D is possibly TRBD1 (5 bases). Between the trimmed V and J ends, which lost 5 bases and 4 bases, there was a span of 26 bases. CDR1 SGHVS and CDR2 FQNEAQ come from the germline V gene. The CDR3 is 18 amino acids. The CDR3 nucleotides are TGTGCCAGCAGCCCCCGGGGGGGACTCCAGTCTCGGGGCACTGAAGCTTTCTTT. This gives the protein CASSPRGGLQSRGTEAFF.

On this clone itself: In this CDR3 the conserved last residue, phenylalanine or tryptophan, is missing, so a read error is likely. It is unclear where the CDR3 begins or ends on the DNA, so no DNA is shown, and the CDR3 is as TCRdb lists it. The V gene is TRBV7-9, the J gene TRBJ1-2. With termini counted, the CDR3 has 11 amino acids. In germline, CDR1 is SEHNR, CDR2 FQNEAQ (reference sequence). The CDR3 is CASSLKAWTHL.

By share, this clone ranks as medium-sized. The rearrangement links TRBV6-1 to TRBJ1-2; D may be TRBD1 (5 bases). Germline CDR1 and CDR2: MNHNS and SASEGT. This CDR3 has 13 amino acids. Trimming shortened V by 4 bases and J by 4 bases, and 10 bases separated the two germline ends. The CDR3 reads CASSGGRAYGYTF. The CDR3 coding sequence is TGTGCCAGCAGTGGAGGCAGGGCCTATGGCTACACCTTC.

Worth noting for this clone: Additional DNA sequences in this sample encode the identical CDR3. The chain carries TRBV18 and TRBJ2-7; D perhaps matches TRBD1 (5 bases). V was cut by 3 bases and J by 0 bases, with 6 bases left in between. Per the germline V gene, CDR1 is KGHSH and CDR2 is LQKENI. This CDR3 is built from 13 residues. The CDR3 coding sequence is TGTGCCAGCTCACCTACAGGCTCCTACGAGCAGTACTTC. This gives the protein CASSPTGSYEQYF.

This clone has a single count. J is TRBJ2-5 and V is TRBV4-2, with 11 bases that match TRBD2. This CDR3 contains 16 residues. The trim removed 3 bases at V and 2 bases at J, leaving 5 bases unmatched. The germline V gene has CDR1 LGHNA and CDR2 YNFKEQ. CDR3: CASSHPGTSGQETQYF. In DNA form, the CDR3 reads TGTGCCAGCAGCCACCCCGGGACTAGCGGACAAGAGACCCAGTACTTC.

In its sample, this clone was seen a few times. This chain connects TRBV5-1 to TRBJ1-2, with TRBD1 matching 8 bases. This CDR3 contains 14 residues. Trimming cost V 4 bases and J 8 bases; bases outside gene matches: 10. Per germline, CDR1 SGHRS and CDR2 YFSETQ. The CDR3 DNA sequence: TGCGCCAGCAGCCCCGGACAGGGCGAGGGAGGCTACACCTTC. Translating gives CASSPGQGEGGYTF. The full variable domain, rest sourced from reference TRBV5-1 and TRBJ1-2, is KAGVTQTPRYLIKTRGQQVTLSCSPISGHRSVSWYQQTPGQGLQFLFEYFSETQRNKGNFPGRFSGRQFSNSRSEMNVSTLELGDSALYLCASSPGQGEGGYTFGSGTRLTVV.

The rearrangement links TRBV28 to TRBJ1-4, with TRBD1 matching over 7 bases. The V gene end was trimmed by 6 bases and the J gene end by 5 bases; junction bases not matched to a gene: 3. This CDR3 is built from 13 residues. Looked up from germline, CDR1 is MDHEN and CDR2 is SYDVKM. The CDR3 is CASRQGGNEKLFF. CDR3 DNA sequence: TGTGCCAGCAGGCAGGGGGGCAATGAAAAACTGTTTTTT.

The chain uses TRBV5-5 and TRBJ1-2, with D unresolved. Deletions cut 2 bases from V and 7 bases from J, with 12 bases between. Looked up from germline, CDR1 is SGHKS and CDR2 is YYEKEE (reference sequence). CDR3 size: 13 residues. The CDR3 loop is CASSFDRGSGYTF. CDR3 bases: TGTGCCAGCAGCTTTGACCGGGGAAGTGGCTACACCTTC. Complete variable domain (other parts from reference TRBV5-5 and TRBJ1-2): DAGVTQSPTHLIKTRGQQVTLRCSPISGHKSVSWYQQVLGQGPQFIFQYYEKEERGRGNFPDRFSARQFPNYSSELNVNALLLGDSALYLCASSFDRGSGYTFGSGTRLTVV.

The rearrangement joins TRBV27 to TRBJ1-3; D is perhaps TRBD1 (6 bases). Germline V CDR1 and CDR2: MNHEY, SMNVEV (reference sequence). The CDR3 covers 14 residues. Trimming cost V 6 bases and J 4 bases, with 13 bases left between them. The CDR3 loop reads CASRPGVSGNTIYF. The CDR3 DNA reads TGTGCCAGCAGACCAGGGGTTTCCGGAAACACCATATATTTT.

The chain joins TRBV10-3 to TRBJ2-7; D unclear. Germline lookup yields CDR1 ENHRY and CDR2 SYGVKD. CDR3 length: 13 amino acids. V gave up 0 bases and J gave up 1 base, with 4 bases separating them. The CDR3 reads CAISESGSYEQYF. The CDR3, as DNA: TGTGCCATCAGTGAGTCTGGGTCCTACGAGCAGTACTTC.

This clone was seen a few times. The chain recombines TRBV30 with TRBJ2-3; 7 nucleotides agree with TRBD2. Germline V gene sequence: CDR1 GTSNPN, CDR2 SVGIG (reference sequence). The CDR3 is made up of 11 amino acids. The trim removed 1 base at V and 9 bases at J, leaving 1 base unmatched. CDR3 sequence: CAWSGGGTQYF. CDR3 coding DNA: TGTGCCTGGAGTGGGGGGGGAACGCAGTATTTT.

This chain connects TRBV20-1 to TRBJ2-7; no reliable D call. The germline V gene has CDR1 DFQATT and CDR2 SNEGSKA (reference sequence). V was pared by 5 bases and J by 4 bases, with 9 bases between. CDR3 size: 11 residues. The CDR3 sequence: CSALTKYEQYF. Written as DNA, the CDR3 is TGCAGTGCTCTAACTAAATACGAGCAGTACTTC.

The V gene is TRBV28, the J gene TRBJ2-7, with a tentative D call TRBD2 (6 bases). In germline, CDR1 is MDHEN, CDR2 SYDVKM. The CDR3 is 16 residues long. Trimming cost V 7 bases and J 1 base, with 20 bases left between them. CDR3 amino acids: CASTSSGGPRSYEQYF. Written as DNA, the CDR3 is TGTGCCAGCACCAGTAGCGGAGGGCCCCGATCCTACGAGCAGTACTTC. The full variable domain, with the rest looked up from reference TRBV28 and TRBJ2-7, is DVKVTQSSRYLVKRTGEKVFLECVQDMDHENMFWYRQDPGLGLRLIYFSYDVKMKEKGDIPEGYSVSREKKERFSLILESASTNQTSMYLCASTSSGGPRSYEQYFGPGTRLTVT.

The V call is TRBV5-1, the J call TRBJ2-3; D gene uncertain. The V and J ends lost 0 bases and 0 bases respectively, with 17 bases between them. The CDR3 sequence is 18 residues long. The germline gives CDR1 SGHRS, CDR2 YFSETQ. CDR3 sequence reads: CASSLGVRSSPSTDTQYF. DNA for the CDR3: TGCGCCAGCAGCTTGGGTGTTCGATCCAGTCCTAGCACAGATACGCAGTATTTT.

This clone was counted a single time. The chain couples TRBV4-3 to TRBJ1-1; D possibly corresponds to TRBD1 (5 bases). CDR1 and CDR2 (germline): LGHNA, YSLEER. The CDR3 extends over 15 amino acids. V was pared by 0 bases and J by 4 bases, with 12 bases between. As DNA, the CDR3 is TGCGCCAGCAGCCAAGATGGGGGACTCGGCACTGAAGCTTTCTTT. It is translated as CASSQDGGLGTEAFF.